This TCR beta chain was observed in a study of OX40 agonist ivuxolimab in advanced cancers. For the study at large: Dose-escalation patients were diagnosed with hepatocellular carcinoma, melanoma, renal cell cancer or head and neck cancer. Overall study findings and caveats: By week 6 at 0.1 to 3.0 mg/kg, blood CD4+ and CD8+ T cells had expanded clonally.

Autoimmune disease history or systemic immunosuppression barred patients. The sampling schedule covered blood at baseline, cycle 4 day 1, and cycle 7 day 1. Generated by immunoSEQ multiplex PCR, the TCRdb table keeps only in-frame clones and is missing some. The sample yields 52,000 or so clones, around 94% seen once. The CDR3 has 13 residues. Trimming took off 6 bases at V and 4 bases at J, with 7 bases between the two ends. Germline V gene sequence: CDR1 MGHDK, CDR2 SYGVNS. In the case of this clone: Its target is unknown.

The receptor's source is an adult with an advanced solid tumor such as melanoma, head and neck, liver or kidney cancer. V is TRBV25-1 and J is TRBJ2-6; D ambiguous. The sequenced sample was CD4+ or CD8+ T cells sorted from blood, obtained in a trial of the OX40 agonist ivuxolimab. CDR3 amino acids: CASSGSGANVLTF. Written as DNA, the CDR3 is TGTGCCAGCAGCGGGTCCGGGGCCAACGTCCTGACTTTC.